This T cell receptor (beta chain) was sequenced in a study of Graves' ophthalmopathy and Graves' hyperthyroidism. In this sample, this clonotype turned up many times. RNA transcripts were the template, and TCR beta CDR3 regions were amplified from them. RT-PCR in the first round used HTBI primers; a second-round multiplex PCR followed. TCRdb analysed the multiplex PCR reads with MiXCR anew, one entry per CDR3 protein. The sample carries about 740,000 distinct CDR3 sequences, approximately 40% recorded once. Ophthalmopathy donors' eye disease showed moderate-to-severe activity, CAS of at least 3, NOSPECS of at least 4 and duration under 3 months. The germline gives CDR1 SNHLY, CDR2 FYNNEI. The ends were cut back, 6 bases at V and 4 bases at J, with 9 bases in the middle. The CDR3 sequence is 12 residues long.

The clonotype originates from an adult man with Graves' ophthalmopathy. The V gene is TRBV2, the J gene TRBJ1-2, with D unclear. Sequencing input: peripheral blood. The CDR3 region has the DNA TGTGCCAGCAGGGGCGCAAGCTATGGCTACACCTTC. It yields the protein CASRGASYGYTF.